This TCR beta chain was identified in a study of blood T cell repertoires in COVID-19. The protocol was immunoSEQ multiplex PCR, while the TCRdb copy is restricted to in-frame clones and leaves out a portion. The table lists 250,000 to 300,000 clones, around nine tenths of them singletons. Germline V gene sequence: CDR1 LGHDT, CDR2 YNNKEL (reference sequence). V was shortened by 1 base and J by 6 bases, with 10 bases between the two germline ends. CDR3 size: 14 residues. The gene calls are TRBV3-1 (or the pseudogene TRBV3-2) and TRBJ1-5, with unresolved D. Sample: PBMCs or T cells enriched from blood (not recorded which). The clonotype was recovered from a woman aged 55-75 years who had recovered from COVID-19. The CDR3 DNA reads TGTGCCAGCAGCCAAGGGGCAGGAGGTCAGCCCCAGCATTTT. Its translation is CASSQGAGGQPQHF.